The next 7 T cell receptor beta chains were all read from a single sample in a study of T cell changes during pregnancy in multiple sclerosis. Sequencing used immunoSEQ multiplex PCR; TCRdb keeps in-frame clones, though not all of them. The sample has tens of thousands of clones, roughly 90% seen once. The source material was PBMCs (not recorded whether the cells were cultured). These receptors were collected from a female donor with multiple sclerosis, enrolled in a pregnancy study.

V is TRBV13 and J is TRBJ1-1; weak D call: TRBD1 (6 bases). The CDR3 sequence is 16 residues long. Trimming shortened V by 1 base and J by 0 bases, and 12 bases separated the two germline ends. Germline CDR1 PRHDT, CDR2 FYEKMQ (reference sequence). CDR3 bases: TGTGCCAGCAGCTTAGCGGGGGCAGGGGTGAACACTGAAGCTTTCTTT. It encodes CASSLAGAGVNTEAFF.

The V gene is TRBV10-3, the J gene TRBJ2-1; 12 positions agree with TRBD2. From germline, CDR1 is ENHRY and CDR2 SYGVKD. The junction had 4 bases not matched to a gene; V was cut back by 7 bases and J by 3 bases. The CDR3 runs 15 residues. CDR3: CAIMRTSGNYNEQFF. The CDR3 DNA is TGTGCCATCATGCGGACTAGCGGGAACTACAATGAGCAGTTCTTC.

This sequence joins TRBV7-3 and TRBJ2-3, with a weak D call TRBD2 (6 bases). Between the trimmed V and J ends, which lost 0 bases and 3 bases, there was a span of 7 bases. The CDR3 covers 14 residues. Germline lookup yields CDR1 SGHTA and CDR2 FQGTGA. As DNA, the CDR3 is TGTGCCAGCAGCTTAACGGGAGGAACAGATACGCAGTATTTT. This codes for CASSLTGGTDTQYF.

V usage is TRBV6-1 and J usage is TRBJ1-1; no definite D call. Trimming removed 6 bases from V and 2 bases from J, with 10 bases in between. Germline loops: CDR1 MNHNS, CDR2 SASEGT. The CDR3 is 13 amino acids. CDR3 region: CASSVGLNTEAFF. The CDR3 coding sequence is TGTGCCAGCAGCGTTGGGCTAAACACTGAAGCTTTCTTT.

This chain joins TRBV6-4 and TRBJ2-1; D might be TRBD1 or TRBD2, each matching 6 bases. The germline gives CDR1 MRHNA, CDR2 SNTAGT. Trimming stripped 5 bases from V and 8 bases from J, with 16 bases between. The CDR3 consists of 14 residues. CDR3 nucleotide sequence: TGTGCCAGCAGTTATACAGGGAGGCAAGATGAGCAGTTCTTC. It yields the protein CASSYTGRQDEQFF.

The chain links TRBV4-1 to TRBJ2-1; 12 bases match TRBD2. Germline trimming cut 1 base from V and 2 bases from J; bases unmatched to any gene: 0. CDR1 and CDR2 (germline): MGHRA, YSYEKL. This CDR3 spans 16 amino acids. Written as DNA, the CDR3 is TGCGCCAGCAGCCAAGGGACTAGCGGGACCTACAATGAGCAGTTCTTC. This sequence encodes CASSQGTSGTYNEQFF.

The gene calls are TRBV5-6 and TRBJ2-7, with 8 positions matching TRBD2. The trim removed 5 bases at V and 5 bases at J, leaving 9 bases unmatched. Germline V gene sequence: CDR1 SGHDT, CDR2 YYEEEE. The CDR3 runs 14 residues. The CDR3 loop reads CASRWAGGLDEQYF. CDR3 coding DNA: TGTGCCAGCAGATGGGCGGGAGGTCTGGACGAGCAGTACTTC.